This is a list of T cell receptor beta chains from one sample in a study of T cells in Graves' hyperthyroidism and ophthalmopathy. TCRdb fed the multiplex PCR reads into MiXCR, producing one record per CDR3 protein. The sample has hundreds of thousands of distinct CDR3 sequences; more than 45% are singletons. Specimen: peripheral blood or thyroid tissue (not recorded which). Receptor source: a young woman with Graves' hyperthyroidism. Each CDR3 is given with its conserved first and last residue. A D gene is named only where the DNA matches it firmly. Clone size is shown for a subset of rows, as once, few, many or a class of expanded clone.

v_call,j_call,clone_size,d_call,cdr3_aa,cdr3_nt
TRBV5-1,TRBJ1-4,-,-,CASSLAGQVGEKLFF,TGCGCCAGCAGCTTGGCGGGCCAAGTCGGGGAAAAACTGTTTTTT
TRBV4-1,TRBJ2-5,few,TRBD1,CASSHQGEETQYF,TGTGCCAGCAGCCATCAGGGGGAAGAGACCCAGTACTTC
TRBV27,TRBJ1-5,-,TRBD1,CASSSGGGDQPQHF,TGTGCCAGCAGTTCGGGAGGGGGCGATCAGCCCCAGCATTTT
TRBV7-9,TRBJ2-5,-,TRBD2,CASSLAGLAGVREAQYF,TGTGCCAGCAGCTTAGCAGGACTAGCGGGAGTCCGGGAGGCCCAGTACTTC
TRBV10-2,TRBJ1-5,-,-,CASSRNRENQPQHF,TGCGCCAGCAGCCGAAACAGGGAAAACCAGCCCCAGCATTTT
TRBV7-9,TRBJ1-2,-,-,CASSLAGLDGYTF,TGTGCCAGCAGCTTAGCCGGGCTGGATGGCTACACCTTC
TRBV10-3,TRBJ1-4,many,-,CAISDGSVNEKLFF,TGTGCCATCAGTGATGGGAGTGTTAATGAAAAACTGTTTTTT
TRBV13,TRBJ2-5,-,-,CASSWTLRETQYF,TGTGCCAGCAGCTGGACCCTCCGGGAGACCCAGTACTTC
TRBV7-9,TRBJ1-1,many,TRBD1,CASNKGTGEAFF,TGTGCCAGCAACAAGGGGACAGGTGAAGCTTTCTTT
TRBV25-1,TRBJ1-3,many,-,CASKQGFGNTIYF,TGTGCCAGCAAACAGGGATTTGGAAACACCATATATTTT
TRBV7-9,TRBJ2-7,-,-,CASSFRVAGPAKQYF,TGTGCCAGCAGCTTTCGGGTTGCTGGTCCCGCCAAGCAGTACTTC
TRBV2,TRBJ1-6,once,-,CASSDPGQGLNSPLHF,TGTGCCAGCAGTGATCCTGGGCAGGGCTTGAATTCACCCCTCCACTTT
TRBV29-1,TRBJ1-1,few,-,CSVPTRGGEPQNTEAFF,TGCAGCGTACCTACGAGGGGGGGTGAGCCACAGAACACTGAAGCTTTCTTT
TRBV2,TRBJ2-7,-,TRBD1,CASRQTGSSSYEQYF,TGTGCCAGCAGACAGACAGGGAGCAGCTCCTACGAGCAGTACTTC
TRBV29-1,TRBJ1-2,-,-,CSSAAGARGYTF,TGCAGCAGTGCGGCCGGGGCCAGAGGCTACACCTTC
TRBV20-1,TRBJ1-6,-,-,CSARETSPLHF,TGCAGTGCCCGGGAAACTTCACCCCTCCACTTT
TRBV19,TRBJ1-4,few,TRBD1,CASRNRGRDEKLFF,TGTGCCAGTAGAAACAGGGGAAGGGATGAAAAACTGTTTTTT
TRBV5-4,TRBJ2-3,-,TRBD2,CASRRGEREGDTQYF,TGTGCCAGCCGTAGAGGCGAGCGGGAGGGAGATACGCAGTATTTT
TRBV7-3,TRBJ1-2,-,-,CASSQAAHLTGSVLGYTF,TGCGCCAGCAGCCAAGCCGCCCATTTAACAGGGTCTGTGTTGGGCTACACCTTC
TRBV19,TRBJ2-7,-,-,CASGTGTEAYEQYF,TGTGCCAGTGGGACCGGGACGGAGGCCTACGAGCAGTACTTC
TRBV10-3,TRBJ2-7,many,-,CAIKMGDITYEQYF,TGTGCCATCAAGATGGGGGACATAACCTACGAGCAGTACTTC
TRBV7-6,TRBJ2-7,-,-,CASSSRRVEQYF,TGTGCCAGCAGCTCCAGACGGGTCGAGCAGTACTTC
TRBV7-2,TRBJ1-3,-,TRBD1,CASSSFNRGGNTIYF,TGTGCCAGCAGCTCCTTCAACAGGGGTGGAAACACCATATATTTT
TRBV10-3,TRBJ1-4,-,-,CATREEGSRDEKLFF,TGTGCCACACGAGAGGAAGGGAGTCGGGATGAAAAACTGTTTTTT
TRBV5-1,TRBJ1-6,once,-,CASSVAGSYNSPLHF,TGCGCCAGCAGCGTTGCCGGCTCCTATAATTCACCCCTCCACTTT
TRBV10-3,TRBJ2-5,many,-,CAISSSGYEPQYF,TGTGCCATCAGTTCCTCGGGGTATGAGCCCCAGTACTTC
TRBV7-9,TRBJ2-7,few,-,CASSAKQGMLYEQYF,TGTGCCAGCAGCGCGAAACAGGGAATGCTGTACGAGCAGTACTTC